A selection of T cell receptor beta chains follows, all from one sample in a study of cytomegalovirus exposure and HLA in healthy donors. Assay: immunoSEQ multiplex PCR; the TCRdb copy retains only in-frame clones and omits some. The listing contains under 200,000 clones. What was sequenced was PBMCs. The receptors derive from a man aged 25 to 40 in good health and CMV-seronegative. The conserved cysteine and the conserved F or W are not part of the CDR3 here.

ASSLMTGHSNQPQH	TRBV7-2	TRBJ1-5	14
ASSLSGYEQY	TRBV11-3	-	10
ASSLLDSNEKLF	TRBV27	TRBJ1-4	12
ASSDRRGQPQH	TRBV10-1	TRBJ1-5	11
ASKAVTSTDTQY	TRBV6-1	TRBJ2-3	12
ASSLRGQGYEQY	TRBV5-1	TRBJ2-7	12
SVEDHRLQETQY	TRBV29-1	TRBJ2-5	12
ASSQETGPGELF	TRBV14	TRBJ2-2	12
ASSIGNMNTEAF	TRBV19	TRBJ1-1	12
ASSQDLASGGVGEQF	TRBV4-2	TRBJ2-1	15
ASSLAQGLVLTNEQF	TRBV11-2	TRBJ2-1	15
ASSLDSVSGRGWVDTQY	TRBV11-2	TRBJ2-3	17
ASSSGPIYEQY	TRBV13	-	11
ASSFERESIEQY	TRBV28	TRBJ2-7	12
ARSWGSSGTNTGELF	TRBV5-3	TRBJ2-2	15
AWSGQGIQPQH	TRBV30	TRBJ1-5	11
ASTWTGSHEQY	TRBV27	TRBJ2-7	11
ASSQDSRTSGLETQY	TRBV4-3	TRBJ2-5	15
AWITGGNTIY	TRBV30	TRBJ1-3	10
ASSLRQGNYGYT	TRBV27	TRBJ1-2	12
ASSLRKDRVAYNEQF	TRBV4-1	TRBJ2-1	15
ASSEINRLAGEQY	TRBV25-1	TRBJ2-7	13
ASSFTGAPASYQPQH	TRBV28	TRBJ1-5	15
ASSNYRGNYGYT	TRBV9	TRBJ1-2	12
ASSPYINNEQF	TRBV7-2	TRBJ2-1	11
ASSATVSYGYT	TRBV5-1	TRBJ1-2	11
ASSLSTNQPQH	TRBV9	TRBJ1-5	11
ASSLRAGAFTGELF	TRBV27	TRBJ2-2	14
ARSSRTVHYEQY	TRBV5-3	TRBJ2-7	12
ASSFQDTQY	TRBV27	TRBJ2-3	9
ASSPFSGGGYEQF	TRBV7-7	TRBJ2-1	13
ASSPPTTGELF	TRBV7-9	TRBJ2-2	11
ASSSRLAGVLSDTQY	TRBV5-1	TRBJ2-3	15
ASTRGTDTQY	TRBV5-4	TRBJ2-3	10
ATSTSGKVGYEQY	TRBV28	TRBJ2-7	13
ASSLRGAGDYEQY	TRBV13	TRBJ2-7	13
ASSTRRLAGGKETQY	TRBV7-2	TRBJ2-5	15
ASSLTAAETQY	TRBV5-6	TRBJ2-5	11
ASIEQGKDTQY	TRBV28	TRBJ2-3	11
ASTLSWDRDNYGYT	TRBV19	TRBJ1-2	14
SVDSAGVYNEQF	TRBV29-1	TRBJ2-1	12
ASSYLRDRTYEQY	TRBV6-5	TRBJ2-7	13
ASSLVLVGGSETDTQY	TRBV11-3	TRBJ2-3	16
ASSQVGPSGGTDTQY	TRBV4-3	TRBJ2-3	15
ASSLEVAGSYEQY	TRBV5-1	TRBJ2-7	13